These T cell receptor beta chains were read from a single sample in a study of blood T cell repertoires in COVID-19. The assay was immunoSEQ multiplex PCR, and TCRdb's table has in-frame clones only and misses some. The sample has 200,000 to 300,000 clones, roughly 90% seen once; the top ten hold almost 4%. The sequencing sample was made of PBMCs or T cells enriched from blood (not recorded which). Receptors originate from a woman in her 30s with acute COVID-19. Both conserved end residues are part of each CDR3. The D gene is left open where the match is weak. Rows may omit the clone size; those that give it use once, few, many or a size class.

j_call: TRBJ2-7
clone_size: .
v_call: TRBV27
d_call: TRBD1
cdr3_aa: CASSQTGTPYEQYF
cdr3_nt: TGTGCCAGCAGCCAGACAGGGACCCCTTACGAGCAGTACTTC

j_call: TRBJ1-6
clone_size: .
v_call: TRBV6-1
d_call: .
cdr3_aa: CASSESLSSSYNSPLHF
cdr3_nt: TGTGCCAGCAGTGAATCCCTGTCTAGCTCCTATAATTCACCCCTCCACTTT

j_call: TRBJ1-2
clone_size: .
v_call: TRBV2
d_call: TRBD1
cdr3_aa: CASNRQGMYGYTF
cdr3_nt: TGTGCCAGCAATCGACAGGGGATGTATGGCTACACCTTC

j_call: TRBJ2-2
clone_size: .
v_call: TRBV7-2
d_call: .
cdr3_aa: CASSLIRTATGELFF
cdr3_nt: TGTGCCAGCAGCTTAATAAGGACAGCCACCGGGGAGCTGTTTTTT

j_call: TRBJ2-7
clone_size: .
v_call: TRBV5-1
d_call: TRBD1
cdr3_aa: CASSLAGTGSYEQYF
cdr3_nt: TGCGCCAGCAGCTTGGCCGGGACAGGCAGCTACGAGCAGTACTTC

j_call: TRBJ1-5
clone_size: .
v_call: TRBV3-1/TRBV3-2
d_call: TRBD1
cdr3_aa: CASSPTGGAEGSNQPQHF
cdr3_nt: TGTGCCAGCAGCCCGACAGGGGGCGCGGAGGGAAGCAATCAGCCCCAGCATTTT

j_call: TRBJ2-6
clone_size: .
v_call: TRBV4-1
d_call: TRBD1
cdr3_aa: CASSPFLRDSYSGANVLTF
cdr3_nt: TGCGCCAGCAGCCCCTTCCTGAGGGACAGCTACTCTGGGGCCAACGTCCTGACTTTC

j_call: TRBJ2-1
clone_size: .
v_call: TRBV2
d_call: .
cdr3_aa: CASGAFNEQFF
cdr3_nt: TGTGCCAGCGGGGCCTTCAATGAGCAGTTCTTC

j_call: TRBJ1-2
clone_size: .
v_call: TRBV9
d_call: .
cdr3_aa: CASSPRGSNYGYTF
cdr3_nt: TGTGCCAGCAGCCCTCGCGGGTCCAACTATGGCTACACCTTC

j_call: TRBJ2-2
clone_size: .
v_call: TRBV5-4
d_call: TRBD1
cdr3_aa: CASSLVGQGFGQGELFF
cdr3_nt: TGTGCCAGCAGCTTGGTCGGACAGGGGTTTGGGCAAGGGGAGCTGTTTTTT

j_call: TRBJ2-5
clone_size: .
v_call: TRBV9
d_call: .
cdr3_aa: CASSVDPKATQYF
cdr3_nt: TGTGCCAGCAGCGTAGACCCGAAAGCGACCCAGTACTTC

j_call: TRBJ1-1
clone_size: .
v_call: TRBV19
d_call: TRBD1
cdr3_aa: CASSTPDRGATEAFF
cdr3_nt: TGTGCCAGTAGTACGCCGGACAGGGGGGCGACTGAAGCTTTCTTT

j_call: TRBJ1-1
clone_size: .
v_call: TRBV30
d_call: .
cdr3_aa: CAWSVGGAEAFF
cdr3_nt: TGTGCCTGGAGTGTTGGGGGGGCTGAAGCTTTCTTT

j_call: TRBJ1-2
clone_size: .
v_call: TRBV4-1
d_call: .
cdr3_aa: CASSQNRGSGYTF
cdr3_nt: TGCGCCAGCAGCCAAAATAGGGGATCTGGCTACACCTTC

j_call: TRBJ2-7
clone_size: once
v_call: TRBV5-1
d_call: TRBD1
cdr3_aa: CASSMEPGQVGYEQYF
cdr3_nt: TGCGCCAGCAGTATGGAACCGGGACAGGTAGGCTACGAGCAGTACTTC

j_call: TRBJ2-5
clone_size: .
v_call: TRBV9
d_call: TRBD2
cdr3_aa: CASSVGGLAGDQETQYF
cdr3_nt: TGTGCCAGCAGCGTAGGGGGACTAGCGGGGGACCAAGAGACCCAGTACTTC

j_call: TRBJ1-1
clone_size: .
v_call: TRBV4-1
d_call: TRBD1
cdr3_aa: CASSQIGAGTGALNTEAFF
cdr3_nt: TGCGCCAGCAGCCAAATAGGTGCAGGGACAGGGGCCCTGAACACTGAAGCTTTCTTT

j_call: TRBJ1-1
clone_size: .
v_call: TRBV5-1
d_call: TRBD1
cdr3_aa: CASSFRGAAEAFF
cdr3_nt: TGCGCCAGCAGCTTCAGGGGGGCCGCTGAAGCTTTCTTT